This T cell receptor (beta chain) came from a study of post-analysis software for immune sequencing data. Study-level points and caveats: Patients carried several TRBV segments more frequently than controls did, and TRBV5-6, TRBV5-1 and TRBV20-1 were among them.

cDNA libraries for TCR beta contained unique molecular identifiers. TCRdb re-analysed the PCR reads in MiXCR, keeping a single row per CDR3 protein. The table includes roughly 650,000 distinct CDR3 sequences, approximately 60% detected once. For this clonotype: Its antigen remains unknown.

Germline V gene sequence: CDR1 KGHSH, CDR2 LQKENI. The CDR3 runs 14 residues. Trimming removed 3 bases from V and 4 bases from J, with 12 bases in between. The sample comprised blood. This sequence was found in a girl aged 2 to 10 with multiple sclerosis. This chain connects TRBV18 to TRBJ1-2; D not resolved. The DNA of the CDR3 is TGTGCCAGCTCACCCACCTCAGTAATCTATGGCTACACCTTC. As protein: CASSPTSVIYGYTF.